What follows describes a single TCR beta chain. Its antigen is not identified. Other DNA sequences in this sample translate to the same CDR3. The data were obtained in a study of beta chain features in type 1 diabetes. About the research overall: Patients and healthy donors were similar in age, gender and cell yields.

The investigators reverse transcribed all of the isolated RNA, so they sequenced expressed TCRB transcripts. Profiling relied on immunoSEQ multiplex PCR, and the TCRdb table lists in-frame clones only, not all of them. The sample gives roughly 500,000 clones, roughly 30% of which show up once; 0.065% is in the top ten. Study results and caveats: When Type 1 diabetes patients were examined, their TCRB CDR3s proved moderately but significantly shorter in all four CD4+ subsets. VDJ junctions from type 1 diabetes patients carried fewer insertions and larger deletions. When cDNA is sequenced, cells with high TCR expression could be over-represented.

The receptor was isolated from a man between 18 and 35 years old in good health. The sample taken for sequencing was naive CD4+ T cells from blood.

CDR3: CAWSVGGGTEAFF. The CDR3 coding sequence is TGTGCCTGGAGTGTCGGAGGGGGCACTGAAGCTTTCTTT. The chain couples TRBV30 to TRBJ1-1; D is possibly TRBD1 (6 bases). Per germline, CDR1 GTSNPN and CDR2 SVGIG (reference sequence). The V end was cut by 0 bases, the J end by 4 bases, with 9 bases between. This CDR3 has 13 residues.